These 21 T cell receptor beta chains share one sample of origin, sequenced in a study of shared clonotypes between healthy human individuals (dated by TCRdb to the early 2020s). Receptors were amplified or captured by the immunoSEQ multiplex PCR assay. In its TCRdb copy, this immuneACCESS table keeps in-frame sequences only and misses some clones. Where compared with another copy, unresolved V genes explain less than half of these, and the others have no known cause. The sample table records a few hundred thousand clones; around 97% of these occur just once. The ten biggest clones cover 0.045% to 0.07% of the sample. The sequencing sample was made of naive CD4+ T cells sorted from blood. In the paper's terms, the cell subset or site label means: CD45RA+ positively selected. These receptors all come from a woman aged 25 to 39 in good health.

The chain links TRBV4-1 to TRBJ1-3; D remains unclear. Germline V lookup: CDR1 MGHRA, CDR2 YSYEKL. This CDR3 region has 15 residues. Trimming left V 1 base short and J 4 bases short, with 11 bases between. The CDR3 loop reads CASSQASTVGNTIYF. The DNA of the CDR3 is TGCGCCAGCAGCCAAGCTTCGACGGTGGGAAACACCATATATTTT.

The chain is built from TRBV18 and TRBJ1-1; D is undetermined. Trimming stripped 6 bases from V and 4 bases from J, with 12 bases between. Germline lookup yields CDR1 KGHSH and CDR2 LQKENI. CDR3 length: 13 amino acids. CDR3 nucleotides: TGTGCCAGCTCCTCCCCGTTTATCACTGAAGCTTTCTTT. Protein sequence: CASSSPFITEAFF. The whole variable domain, remainder taken from reference TRBV18 and TRBJ1-1, is NAGVMQNPRHLVRRRGQEARLRCSPMKGHSHVYWYRQLPEEGLKFMVYLQKENIIDESGMPKERFSAEFPKEGPSILRIQQVVRGDSAAYFCASSSPFITEAFFGQGTRLTVV.

The chain has TRBV25-1 and TRBJ1-2; a weak D match, TRBD1 (5 bases). V was cut by 1 base and J by 7 bases, with 13 bases left in between. Germline CDR1 reads MGHDK; CDR2 reads SYGVNS. CDR3 length equals 14 residues. The CDR3 here is CASSESWGTRGYTF. The CDR3, as DNA: TGTGCCAGCAGTGAATCATGGGGGACCCGTGGCTACACCTTC.

This rearrangement joins TRBV5-5 to TRBJ1-5, with 9 bases fitting TRBD1. In germline, CDR1 is SGHKS, CDR2 YYEKEE (reference sequence). V shed 0 bases, J shed 6 bases, and the junction held 7 bases outside the gene matches. CDR3 length equals 16 residues. The DNA for the CDR3 is TGTGCCAGCAGCTTGGGGGCCGGGACAGGGAGTCAGCCCCAGCATTTT. Residues: CASSLGAGTGSQPQHF.

Worth noting for this clone: Other nucleotide sequences from this sample produce the same CDR3. The chain has TRBV11-2 and TRBJ2-5; D unresolved. V lost 2 bases, J lost 2 bases, and 3 bases lay in between. Per germline, CDR1 SGHAT and CDR2 FQNNGV. The CDR3 is 12 residues long. The chain's CDR3 is CASSLNQETQYF. In DNA, the CDR3 is TGTGCCAGCAGCTTAAATCAAGAGACCCAGTACTTC. The full variable domain, its missing parts supplied by reference TRBV11-2 and TRBJ2-5, is EAGVAQSPRYKIIEKRQSVAFWCNPISGHATLYWYQQILGQGPKLLIQFQNNGVVDDSQLPKDRFSAERLKGVDSTLKIQPAKLEDSAVYLCASSLNQETQYFGPGTRLLVL.

This chain connects TRBV5-4 to TRBJ1-6; the match to TRBD1 covers 7 bases. Unmatched junction bases numbered 10, after V lost 3 bases and J lost 10 bases. The CDR3 length is 15 residues. CDR1 is SGHNT, CDR2 YYREEE, per germline (reference sequence). The CDR3 DNA follows: TGTGCCAGCAGCTCTGGGACAGCCTTGGGATCACCCCTCCACTTT. Translation: CASSSGTALGSPLHF. Full variable domain (remainder filled in from reference TRBV5-4 and TRBJ1-6): ETGVTQSPTHLIKTRGQQVTLRCSSQSGHNTVSWYQQALGQGPQFIFQYYREEENGRGNFPPRFSGLQFPNYSSELNVNALELDDSALYLCASSSGTALGSPLHFGNGTRLTVT.

The chain has TRBV6-1 and TRBJ1-5; 8 bases are shared with TRBD1. V was pared by 4 bases and J by 4 bases, with 9 bases of the junction left unmatched. Germline loops: CDR1 MNHNS, CDR2 SASEGT. There are 16 residues in the CDR3. The CDR3 region has the DNA TGTGCCAGCAGTGTCAGACAGGGGCTAGGGAATCAGCCCCAGCATTTT. Translated: CASSVRQGLGNQPQHF.

The rearrangement links TRBV4-2 to TRBJ2-3; 11 nucleotides agree with TRBD2. The CDR3 length is 18 residues. The V and J ends lost 0 bases and 4 bases, in that order; junction bases with no gene match: 9. CDR1 LGHNA and CDR2 YNFKEQ come from the germline V gene. This CDR3 is CASSQDPGTSGVADTQYF. In DNA form, the CDR3 reads TGTGCCAGCAGCCAAGATCCGGGGACTAGCGGTGTAGCAGATACGCAGTATTTT.

This clone was seen just once. This rearrangement joins TRBV28 to TRBJ2-2; D is perhaps TRBD2 (6 bases). With 7 bases removed from V and 0 bases from J, the gap between germline ends came to 12 bases. Germline V gives CDR1 MDHEN, CDR2 SYDVKM. The CDR3 spans 15 residues. The CDR3 bases are TGTGCCAGCAAAAACGCGGGAACGAACACCGGGGAGCTGTTTTTT. This translates into CASKNAGTNTGELFF.

The chain carries TRBV19 and TRBJ2-3; a weak D match, TRBD1 (6 bases). V lost 0 bases, J lost 10 bases, and 8 bases lay in between. The CDR3 length is 12 residues. The germline CDR1 and CDR2 sequences are LNHDA and SQIVND (reference sequence). CDR3 bases: TGTGCCAGTAGTATAGAAGGGGGTGCGCAGTATTTT. Its protein is CASSIEGGAQYF.

The CDR3 loop is CASSLQPLGGTEAFF. CDR3 DNA: TGTGCCAGCAGCTTACAACCCCTTGGGGGCACTGAAGCTTTCTTT. This chain connects TRBV11-3 to TRBJ1-1; TRBD1 is a possible D gene (5 bases). The CDR3 length is 15 residues. V shed 2 bases and J shed 4 bases, with 14 bases lying between them. The germline V gene has CDR1 SGHNT and CDR2 YENEEA. Together with reference TRBV11-3 and TRBJ1-1, the CDR3 gives the full variable domain: EAGVVQSPRYKIIEKKQPVAFWCNPISGHNTLYWYLQNLGQGPELLIRYENEEAVDDSQLPKDRFSAERLKGVDSTLKIQPAELGDSAVYLCASSLQPLGGTEAFFGQGTRLTVV.

The chain combines TRBV6-5 with TRBJ1-2; D is undetermined. The CDR3 extends over 12 amino acids. Trimming shortened V by 5 bases and J by 14 bases, and 18 bases separated the two germline ends. The V gene's germline CDR1 is MNHEY and CDR2 SVGAGI. CDR3 loop: CASSPPNWGVTF. CDR3 DNA sequence: TGTGCCAGCAGTCCACCAAATTGGGGTGTAACCTTC.

V is TRBV18 and J is TRBJ2-3, with D possibly being TRBD2 (6 bases). CDR1 is KGHSH, CDR2 LQKENI, per germline. There are 13 residues in the CDR3. Trimming stripped 5 bases from V and 7 bases from J, with 13 bases between. CDR3 residues: CASSSTRSNTQYF. In nucleotides, the CDR3 is TGTGCCAGCTCATCGACTAGAAGTAATACGCAGTATTTT. The full variable domain, its missing parts supplied by reference TRBV18 and TRBJ2-3, is NAGVMQNPRHLVRRRGQEARLRCSPMKGHSHVYWYRQLPEEGLKFMVYLQKENIIDESGMPKERFSAEFPKEGPSILRIQQVVRGDSAAYFCASSSTRSNTQYFGPGTRLTVL.

J is TRBJ1-1 and V is TRBV28, with D uncertain. The CDR3 runs to 13 residues. V gave up 10 bases and J gave up 7 bases, with 19 bases separating them. Germline CDR1 and CDR2: MDHEN and SYDVKM. The CDR3 DNA is TGTGCCATCACGAACAATGGATTTATTGAAGCTTTCTTT. Translated, it gives CAITNNGFIEAFF.

The chain employs TRBV7-7 and TRBJ2-7; the match to TRBD2 covers 9 bases. This CDR3 region has 15 residues. V trimming: 3 bases; J trimming: 6 bases; junction bases outside the gene matches: 9. Germline CDR1 SSHAT, CDR2 FNYEAQ (reference sequence). This CDR3 reads CASSFFHSGSLEQYF. In DNA form, the CDR3 reads TGTGCCAGCAGCTTTTTCCATAGCGGGAGTCTCGAGCAGTACTTC.

The J gene is TRBJ2-5, the V gene TRBV5-1; TRBD1 might be the D (5 bases). Near its end, the DNA agrees better with TRBJ2-7, so the J call may be wrong. This CDR3 contains 13 residues. Germline values: CDR1 SGHRS, CDR2 YFSETQ. The CDR3 DNA follows: TGCGCCAGCAGCTTGGGGTCAGGGTACGAGCAGTACTTC. The encoded protein is CASSLGSGYEQYF.

The chain carries TRBV29-1 and TRBJ2-5, with D unclear. The ends were cut back, 8 bases at V and 2 bases at J, with 15 bases in the middle. This CDR3 has 13 amino acids. Germline CDR1 and CDR2: SQVTM and ANQGSEA. CDR3: CSSSPSKQETQYF. CDR3 bases: TGCAGCTCATCTCCCAGTAAACAAGAGACCCAGTACTTC.

DNA for the CDR3: TGTGCCAGCAGCTTAATAGGGCTAGCGGGAGGGGAGCAGTACTTC. Protein sequence: CASSLIGLAGGEQYF. The chain is built from TRBV11-2 and TRBJ2-7; the match to TRBD2 covers 12 bases. The length of the CDR3 is 15 residues. CDR1 and CDR2 from the germline V gene are SGHAT and FQNNGV. Trimming at V came to 2 bases and at J to 7 bases, leaving 6 bases not matched to a gene.

The rearrangement links TRBV28 to TRBJ2-7; TRBD2 matches at 7 bases. CDR3 length: 19 amino acids. In germline, CDR1 is MDHEN, CDR2 SYDVKM. V lost 5 bases, J lost 0 bases, and 19 bases stayed unmatched. CDR3 bases: TGTGCCAGCAGTCCTTTCCAGGTTTTCAGCGGGGCGAGCTCCTACGAGCAGTACTTC. It encodes CASSPFQVFSGASSYEQYF.

The chain is built from TRBV7-9 and TRBJ2-3, with 9 nucleotides matching TRBD2. The CDR3 consists of 19 residues. Germline assignment: CDR1 SEHNR and CDR2 FQNEAQ (reference sequence). Losses at the gene ends were 0 bases for V and 2 bases for J; bases not matched to a gene: 12. CDR3 in DNA: TGTGCCAGCAGCTTAGCCGCGCTCATGACTAGCGGCACCACAGATACGCAGTATTTT. It codes for CASSLAALMTSGTTDTQYF. Using reference TRBV7-9 and TRBJ2-3 for the parts outside the CDR3, the full variable domain is DTGVSQNPRHKITKRGQNVTFRCDPISEHNRLYWYRQTLGQGPEFLTYFQNEAQLEKSRLLSDRFSAERPKGSFSTLEIQRTEQGDSAMYLCASSLAALMTSGTTDTQYFGPGTRLTVL.

The chain recombines TRBV6-5 with TRBJ1-1; D ambiguous. The ends were cut back, 0 bases at V and 1 base at J, with 9 bases in the middle. Per the germline V gene, CDR1 is MNHEY and CDR2 is SVGAGI. The CDR3 covers 15 residues. CDR3 amino acids: CASSYSAPGNTEAFF. The CDR3 DNA reads as TGTGCCAGCAGTTACTCGGCCCCAGGGAACACTGAAGCTTTCTTT.